Described below is a single T cell receptor (beta chain) sequence and its context. Its antigen target is currently unknown. Per-base quality was not reported, and no clone a single base away is much larger than it. Measured from the cysteine to the phenylalanine, the CDR3 is 14 residues long. The retained sequence is limited to the CDR3, 42 bases, with the frame set at the first base. CDR1 and CDR2 (KGHSH, LQKENI) derive from the germline V gene. V lost 6 bases and J lost 2 bases, and the count of bases not matched to a germline gene is 7. TCRbeta CDR3 regions were amplified from genomic DNA by means of the immunoSEQ Assay, a bias-controlled multiplex PCR. For the original study's pipeline: Within the assay, amplification of reference gene primers was used to estimate how many nucleated cells each sample contained. To quantify the absolute abundance of each unique TCRbeta CDR3 rearrangement, sequence reads were collapsed and filtered. For each sample, productive Simpson clonality was calculated by taking the square root of Simpson's diversity index across productive rearrangements. TCRdb took this table from immuneACCESS and kept in-frame rearrangements with V and J called. Such tables lack part of the clones; where checked against another copy, unresolved V genes explain under half of the gap, and the rest is unexplained. That table supplies the V and J calls and clone size; D and trimming were determined from the DNA. The table for this sample lists 45,000 to 65,000 clones; approximately 80% of them were counted only once. Jointly, the top ten make up about 45% of the sample.

The record originates from a study of blood T cell repertoires in COVID-19 (dated by TCRdb to the early 2020s). Looking at the study overall: Collaborator samples came from the United States, Italy and Spain and covered acute and convalescent phases of COVID-19. The material from the prospective study consisted of cDNA or gDNA derived from T cells, B-cell-depleted T cells, or PBMCs. Deeply sampled blood TCRbeta repertoires from subjects exposed to, actively infected with, or recovered from COVID-19 were included in the dataset. The repertoires were released in a freely available public database meant as a resource for research on the immune response to SARS-CoV-2. Samples were obtained from the ongoing ImmuneRACE study (first 160 participants) and from over 1,000 subjects provided by 6 global collaborators. Nearly every sample came with metadata listing a de-identified subject ID, COVID-19 status, age in years and sex. Where available, HLA class I and class II types were obtained from metadata supplied by the sample provider rather than from assay-based typing.

The collaborating institutions used their own protocols to collect whole blood in K2EDTA tubes. For TCRbeta analysis, collaborators shipped samples in one of three forms: frozen whole blood, isolated PBMCs, or DNA extracted from either of those sample types. General findings and caveats noted by the study authors: The amount of clinical and demographic metadata varied by source and participant and was provided uncurated.

The source material was peripheral blood. The rearrangement joined TRBV18 to TRBJ2-7; 7 bases in the junction line up with TRBD2. This receptor was identified in a man in his 70s with active or convalescent COVID-19. The sequenced DNA is TGTGCCAGCTCGGGAGGGGCGCCAACCTACGAGCAGTACTTC. The encoded protein is CASSGGAPTYEQYF.